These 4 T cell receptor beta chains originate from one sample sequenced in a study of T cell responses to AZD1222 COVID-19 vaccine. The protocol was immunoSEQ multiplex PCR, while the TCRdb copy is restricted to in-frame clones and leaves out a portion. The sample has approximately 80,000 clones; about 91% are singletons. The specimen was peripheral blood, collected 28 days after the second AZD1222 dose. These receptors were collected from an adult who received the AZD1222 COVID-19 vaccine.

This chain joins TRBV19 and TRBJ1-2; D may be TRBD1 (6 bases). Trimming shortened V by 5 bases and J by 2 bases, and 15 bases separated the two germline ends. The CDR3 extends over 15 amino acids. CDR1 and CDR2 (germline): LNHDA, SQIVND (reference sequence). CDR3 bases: TGTGCCAGTAGTTTTCGGCTACAGGGCAACTATGGCTACACCTTC. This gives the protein CASSFRLQGNYGYTF.

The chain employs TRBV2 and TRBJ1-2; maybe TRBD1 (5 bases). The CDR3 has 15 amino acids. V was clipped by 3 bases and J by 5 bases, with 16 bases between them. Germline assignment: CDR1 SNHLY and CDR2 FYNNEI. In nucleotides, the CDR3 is TGTGCCAGCAGTGATAGTGGCAGGGAGGTGTATGGCTACACCTTC. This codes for CASSDSGREVYGYTF.

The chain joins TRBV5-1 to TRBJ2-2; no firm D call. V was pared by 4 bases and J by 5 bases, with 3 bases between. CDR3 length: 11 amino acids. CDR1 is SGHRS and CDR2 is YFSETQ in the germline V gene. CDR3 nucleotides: TGCGCCAGCAGCGCAACCGGGGAGCTGTTTTTT. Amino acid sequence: CASSATGELFF. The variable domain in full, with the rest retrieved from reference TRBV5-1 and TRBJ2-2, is KAGVTQTPRYLIKTRGQQVTLSCSPISGHRSVSWYQQTPGQGLQFLFEYFSETQRNKGNFPGRFSGRQFSNSRSEMNVSTLELGDSALYLCASSATGELFFGEGSRLTVL.

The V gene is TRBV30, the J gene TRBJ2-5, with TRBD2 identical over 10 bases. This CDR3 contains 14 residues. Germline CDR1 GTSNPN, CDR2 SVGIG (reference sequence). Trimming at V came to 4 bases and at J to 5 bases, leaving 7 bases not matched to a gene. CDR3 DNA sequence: TGTGCCTGGACTAGCGGGAGAAGGGATGAGACCCAGTACTTC. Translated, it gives CAWTSGRRDETQYF.